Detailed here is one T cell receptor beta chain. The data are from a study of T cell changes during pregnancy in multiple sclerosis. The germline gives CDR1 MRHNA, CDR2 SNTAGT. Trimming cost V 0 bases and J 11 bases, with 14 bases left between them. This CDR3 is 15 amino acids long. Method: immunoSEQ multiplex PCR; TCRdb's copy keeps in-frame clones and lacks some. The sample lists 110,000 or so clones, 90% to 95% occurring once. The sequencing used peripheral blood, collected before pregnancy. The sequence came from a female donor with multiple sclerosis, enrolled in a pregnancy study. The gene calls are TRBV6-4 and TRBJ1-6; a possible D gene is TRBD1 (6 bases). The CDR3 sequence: CASSDSGRGVTPLHF. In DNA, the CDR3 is TGTGCCAGCAGTGACTCGGGCAGGGGAGTAACACCCCTCCACTTT.